This T cell receptor beta chain was recorded in a study of T cells after posttransplantation cyclophosphamide. Germline CDR1 and CDR2: SEHNR and FQNEAQ (reference sequence). V lost 1 base to trimming and J lost 6 bases, with 5 bases between them. This CDR3 has 12 residues. This related bone marrow graft donor gave peripheral blood on the day of marrow donation. Findings and caveats of the study: Later post-transplant blood repertoires were often dominated by donor CD8+ memory clones. TRB clonality was highly associated with recipient CMV seropositivity and reactivation. Skin or GI-infiltrating T cells shared few TRB sequences with blood.

Sequenced by immunoSEQ multiplex PCR; TCRdb stores in-frame clones only, minus some. This sample carries 40,000 or so clones, none of them present only once. This clone has ten or more counts. Its antigen remains unknown. This clonotype originated in a man aged 30 to 39 in good health and a related stem cell transplant donor. The sample comprised PBMCs. V is TRBV7-9 and J is TRBJ2-3; D unresolved. CDR3 bases: TGTGCCAGCAGCTTAGAGGTTGATACGCAGTATTTT. It specifies CASSLEVDTQYF. Looking up the rest from reference TRBV7-9 and TRBJ2-3 gives the full variable domain: DTGVSQNPRHKITKRGQNVTFRCDPISEHNRLYWYRQTLGQGPEFLTYFQNEAQLEKSRLLSDRFSAERPKGSFSTLEIQRTEQGDSAMYLCASSLEVDTQYFGPGTRLTVL.